This T cell receptor (beta chain) appears in the sequencing data of a study of cytomegalovirus exposure and HLA in healthy donors. This clone was seen a few times. This CDR3 region has 14 residues. In germline, CDR1 is LGHNA, CDR2 YNFKEQ. The V gene end was trimmed by 3 bases and the J gene end by 5 bases; junction bases not matched to a gene: 1. The PCR had 60 Vbeta and 13 Jbeta primers. Clones were read by immunoSEQ multiplex PCR, and TCRdb kept only the in-frame ones, dropping some. The sample holds 150,000 to 200,000 clones; approximately 88% are singletons and the top ten take 1% to 1.5%. This sequence originates from a boy aged 2 to 10 in good health and CMV-seronegative. This chain links TRBV4-2 with TRBJ2-4; 10 bases align to TRBD2. What was sequenced was PBMCs. CDR3 nucleotide sequence: TGTGCCAGCAGCCATCTAGCGGGAGAAAACATTCAGTACTTC. This encodes CASSHLAGENIQYF.